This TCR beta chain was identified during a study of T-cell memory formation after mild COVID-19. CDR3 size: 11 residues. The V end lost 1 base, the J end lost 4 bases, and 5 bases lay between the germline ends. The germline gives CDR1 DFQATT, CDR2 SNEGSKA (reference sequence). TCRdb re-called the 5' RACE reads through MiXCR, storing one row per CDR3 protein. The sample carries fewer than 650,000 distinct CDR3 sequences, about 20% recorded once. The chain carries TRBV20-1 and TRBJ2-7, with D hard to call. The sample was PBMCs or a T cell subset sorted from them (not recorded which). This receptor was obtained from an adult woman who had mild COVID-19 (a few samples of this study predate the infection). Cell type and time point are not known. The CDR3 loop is CSARALYEQYF. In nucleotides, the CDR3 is TGCAGTGCTAGAGCCCTGTACGAGCAGTACTTC.